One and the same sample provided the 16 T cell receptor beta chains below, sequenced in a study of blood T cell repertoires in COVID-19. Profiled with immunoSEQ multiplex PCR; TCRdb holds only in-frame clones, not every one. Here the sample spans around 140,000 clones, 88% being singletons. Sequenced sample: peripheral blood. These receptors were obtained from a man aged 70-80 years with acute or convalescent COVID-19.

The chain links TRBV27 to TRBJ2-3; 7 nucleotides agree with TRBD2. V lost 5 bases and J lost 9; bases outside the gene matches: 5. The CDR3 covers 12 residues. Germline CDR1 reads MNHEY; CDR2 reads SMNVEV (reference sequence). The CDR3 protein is CASSAPGGTQYF. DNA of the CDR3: TGTGCCAGCAGTGCCCCGGGGGGAACGCAGTATTTT.

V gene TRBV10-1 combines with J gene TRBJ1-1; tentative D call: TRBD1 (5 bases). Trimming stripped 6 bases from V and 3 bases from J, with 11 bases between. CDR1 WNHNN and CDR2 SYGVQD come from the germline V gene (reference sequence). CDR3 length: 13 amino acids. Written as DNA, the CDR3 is TGCGCCAGCAGGCTAGAAGGGGACACTGAAGCTTTCTTT. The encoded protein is CASRLEGDTEAFF.

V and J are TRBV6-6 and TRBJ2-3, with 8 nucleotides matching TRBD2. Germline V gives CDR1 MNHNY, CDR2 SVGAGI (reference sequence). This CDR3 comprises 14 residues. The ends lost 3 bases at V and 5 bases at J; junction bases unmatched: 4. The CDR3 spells CASSYYGGGDTQYF. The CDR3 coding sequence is TGTGCCAGCAGTTATTACGGGGGGGGAGATACGCAGTATTTT.

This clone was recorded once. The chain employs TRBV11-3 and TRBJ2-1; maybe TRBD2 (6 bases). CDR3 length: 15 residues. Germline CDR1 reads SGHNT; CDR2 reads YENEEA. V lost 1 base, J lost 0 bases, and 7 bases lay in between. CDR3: CASSLGSGSYNEQFF. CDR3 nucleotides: TGTGCCAGCAGCTTAGGTAGCGGCTCCTACAATGAGCAGTTCTTC.

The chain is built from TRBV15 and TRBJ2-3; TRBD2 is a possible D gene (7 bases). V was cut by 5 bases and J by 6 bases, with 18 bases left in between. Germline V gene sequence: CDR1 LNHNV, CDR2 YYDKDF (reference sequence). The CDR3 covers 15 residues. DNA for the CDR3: TGTGCCACCAGCCTTATCGGGGGGCCACCGGATACGCAGTATTTT. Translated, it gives CATSLIGGPPDTQYF.

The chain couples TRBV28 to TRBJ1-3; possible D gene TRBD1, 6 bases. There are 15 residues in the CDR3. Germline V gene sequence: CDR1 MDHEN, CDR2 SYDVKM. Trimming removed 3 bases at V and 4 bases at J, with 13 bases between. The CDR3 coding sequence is TGTGCCAGCAGTTTGGACAGCCTTCCCGGAAACACCATATATTTT. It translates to CASSLDSLPGNTIYF.

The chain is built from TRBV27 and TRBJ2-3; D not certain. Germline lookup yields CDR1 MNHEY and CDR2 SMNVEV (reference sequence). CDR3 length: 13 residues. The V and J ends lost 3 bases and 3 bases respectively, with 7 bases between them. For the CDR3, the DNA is TGTGCCAGCAGTTTCCGCCTAACAGATACGCAGTATTTT. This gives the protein CASSFRLTDTQYF.

DNA of the CDR3: TGTGCCAGCAGCGCCTCGACTAGCGGGGGCCAAGAGACCCAGTACTTC. Residues: CASSASTSGGQETQYF. The rearrangement uses TRBV9 and TRBJ2-5; 12 positions agree with TRBD2. J gave up 1 base and V 3 bases, and 4 bases lay outside the gene matches. Germline values: CDR1 SGDLS, CDR2 YYNGEE. The CDR3 runs 16 residues.

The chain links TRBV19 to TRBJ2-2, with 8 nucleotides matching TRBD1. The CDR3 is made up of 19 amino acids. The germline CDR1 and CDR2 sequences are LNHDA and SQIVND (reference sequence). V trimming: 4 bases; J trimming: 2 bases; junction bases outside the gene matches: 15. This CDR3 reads CASSTRRTGPRGNTGELFF. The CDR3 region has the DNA TGTGCCAGTAGTACTCGCCGGACAGGGCCGAGAGGTAACACCGGGGAGCTGTTTTTT. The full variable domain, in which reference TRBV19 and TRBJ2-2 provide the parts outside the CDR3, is DGGITQSPKYLFRKEGQNVTLSCEQNLNHDAMYWYRQDPGQGLRLIYYSQIVNDFQKGDIAEGYSVSREKKESFPLTVTSAQKNPTAFYLCASSTRRTGPRGNTGELFFGEGSRLTVL.

Written as DNA, the CDR3 is TGTGCCAGTAGTACTCTAGCGGGAGGGACCGGGGAGCTGTTTTTT. Its translation: CASSTLAGGTGELFF. The rearrangement links TRBV19 to TRBJ2-2; 12 bases line up with TRBD2. This CDR3 is 15 amino acids long. The V gene's germline CDR1 is LNHDA and CDR2 SQIVND (reference sequence). V shed 4 bases and J 5 bases; nucleotides not matched to a gene: 2.

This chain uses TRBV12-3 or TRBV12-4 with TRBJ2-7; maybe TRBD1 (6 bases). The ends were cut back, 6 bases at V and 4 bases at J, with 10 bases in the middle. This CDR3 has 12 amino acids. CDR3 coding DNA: TGTGCCAGCAGGAACACAGGGTACGAGCAGTACTTC. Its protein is CASRNTGYEQYF.

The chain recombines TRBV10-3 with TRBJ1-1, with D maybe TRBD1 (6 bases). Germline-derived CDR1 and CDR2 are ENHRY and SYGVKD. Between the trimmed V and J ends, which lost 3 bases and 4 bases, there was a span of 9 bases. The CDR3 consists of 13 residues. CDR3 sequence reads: CAISEQGSTEAFF. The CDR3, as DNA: TGTGCCATCAGTGAACAGGGAAGCACTGAAGCTTTCTTT.

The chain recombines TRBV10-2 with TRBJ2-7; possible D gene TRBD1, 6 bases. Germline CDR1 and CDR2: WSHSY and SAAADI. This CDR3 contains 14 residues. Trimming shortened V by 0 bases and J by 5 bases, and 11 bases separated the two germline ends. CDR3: CASSESGRGHEQYF. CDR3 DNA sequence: TGCGCCAGCAGTGAGTCAGGCAGGGGCCACGAGCAGTACTTC.

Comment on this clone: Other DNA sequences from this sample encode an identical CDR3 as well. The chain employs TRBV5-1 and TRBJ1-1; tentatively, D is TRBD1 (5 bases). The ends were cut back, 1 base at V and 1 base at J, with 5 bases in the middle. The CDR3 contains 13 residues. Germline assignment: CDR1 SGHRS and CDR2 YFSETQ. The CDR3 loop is CASSLTGNTEAFF. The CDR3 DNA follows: TGCGCCAGCAGCTTGACAGGGAACACTGAAGCTTTCTTT.

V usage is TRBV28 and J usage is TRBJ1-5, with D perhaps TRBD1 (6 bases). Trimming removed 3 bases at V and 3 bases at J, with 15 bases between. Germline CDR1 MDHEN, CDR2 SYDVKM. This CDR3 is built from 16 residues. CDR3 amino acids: CASSFGSGAYNQPQHF. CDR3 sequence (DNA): TGTGCCAGCAGTTTCGGGTCAGGGGCTTACAATCAGCCCCAGCATTTT.

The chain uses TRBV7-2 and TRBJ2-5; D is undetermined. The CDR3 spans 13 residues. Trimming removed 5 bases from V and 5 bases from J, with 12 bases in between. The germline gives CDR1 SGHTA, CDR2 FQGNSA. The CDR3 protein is CASSTKTGETQYF. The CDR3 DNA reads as TGTGCCAGCAGCACCAAGACCGGGGAGACCCAGTACTTC.